The clone carrying this T cell receptor (beta chain) has at least ten counts. TCRdb reprocessed the PCR reads via MiXCR. There are roughly 50,000 clones in the sample; roughly a fifth occur only once, and approximately 3.8% lies in the top ten. Patients were all untreated before their thyroid surgery. The CDR3 totals 17 residues. Trimming took 0 bases from V and 1 from J, leaving 14 bases between them. CDR1 is LNHNV and CDR2 is YYDKDF in the germline V gene (reference sequence). This entry belongs to a study of metastatic and nonmetastatic thyroid tumors. Sequencing was carried out using blood. This rearrangement joins TRBV15 to TRBJ2-3, with a possible D match to TRBD1 (6 bases). The clonotype comes from a male donor with papillary thyroid cancer or a benign thyroid nodule (not recorded which). Some clones in this sample may be carry-over from other donors' samples. The DNA for the CDR3 is TGTGCCACCAGCAGAGACAGGGGAAATCCAGGCACAGATACGCAGTATTTT. Its translation is CATSRDRGNPGTDTQYF.